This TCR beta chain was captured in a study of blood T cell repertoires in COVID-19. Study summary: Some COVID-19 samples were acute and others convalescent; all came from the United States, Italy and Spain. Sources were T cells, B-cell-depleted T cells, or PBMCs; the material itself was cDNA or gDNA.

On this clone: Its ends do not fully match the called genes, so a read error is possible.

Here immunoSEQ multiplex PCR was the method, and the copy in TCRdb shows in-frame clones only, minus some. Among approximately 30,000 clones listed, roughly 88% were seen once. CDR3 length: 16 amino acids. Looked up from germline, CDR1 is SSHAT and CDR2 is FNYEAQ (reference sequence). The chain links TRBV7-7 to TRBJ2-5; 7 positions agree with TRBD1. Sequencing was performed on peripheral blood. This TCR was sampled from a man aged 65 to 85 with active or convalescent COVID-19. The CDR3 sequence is CASSLGRGSLSETQYF. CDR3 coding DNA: TGTGCTAGCAGCTTAGGCAGGGGGTCCCTATCAGAGACCCAGTACTTC.